The clone carrying this T cell receptor (beta chain) has a count of ten or more. Germline V gene lookup returns CDR1 MDHEN and CDR2 SYDVKM. Trimming cost V 6 bases and J 6 bases; bases outside gene matches: 13. The CDR3 is made up of 17 amino acids. The sample comes from a study of regulatory T cells in long-lasting Graves disease. The sample's time point: newly diagnosed GD, antithyroid drugs for less than 3 months. RNA extracted from PBMCs served as the sequencing template. Peripheral blood, about 9 milliliters of it, was drawn into EDTA tubes. Libraries of TCR beta came from iRepertoire HTBI primers plus Arm-PCR of CDR3 regions. TCRdb itself ran the multiplex PCR reads through MiXCR, one entry per CDR3 protein. The sample lists 350,000 to 550,000 distinct CDR3 sequences, approximately 15% occurring once. These same records also appear under a second study, on T cells in Graves' hyperthyroidism and ophthalmopathy.

The receptor was isolated from a woman in her 30s with Graves disease. The input for sequencing was peripheral blood mononuclear cells (PBMCs), taken at new diagnosis, from a patient treated with antithyroid drugs. J is TRBJ2-1 and V is TRBV28, with 11 positions matching TRBD2. The CDR3 reads CASSSSRLAGRGNEQFF. The CDR3 region has the DNA TGTGCCAGCAGCTCCAGCCGACTAGCGGGAAGGGGCAATGAGCAGTTCTTC.